Following are 29 T cell receptor beta chains from one sample sequenced in a study of metastatic and nonmetastatic thyroid tumors. Every patient underwent thyroid surgery untreated. TCRdb re-processed the PCR reads through MiXCR. Here the sample spans about 24,000 clones, around 21% being singletons. Sequenced input: blood. These receptor sequences come from a female donor with papillary thyroid cancer or a benign thyroid nodule (not recorded which). Some clones in this sample may be carry-over from other donors' samples.

A note on this clone: This is likely a read error, given that the CDR3 carries no conserved phenylalanine or tryptophan at its end. The DNA is left out, because the CDR3 cannot be placed on it with certainty; the CDR3 is given as TCRdb lists it. This chain uses TRBV5-1 with TRBJ2-7. The germline V gene has CDR1 SGHRS and CDR2 YFSETQ. From its first to its last residue, the CDR3 has 13 amino acids. CDR3 amino acids: CASSLNSGTEKYL.

This clone was found many times. The rearrangement links TRBV6-4 to TRBJ2-2; the D is unclear. The length of the CDR3 is 14 residues. CDR1 MRHNA and CDR2 SNTAGT come from the germline V gene. Trimming took off 8 bases at V and 0 bases at J, with 10 bases between the two ends. The CDR3, as DNA: TGTGCCAGCCAAAGAAGGACGAACACCGGGGAGCTGTTTTTT. It yields the protein CASQRRTNTGELFF.

About this clone itself: Mismatch with germline at one junction end may stem from a read error. The chain has TRBV11-2 and TRBJ2-5, with a weak D call TRBD2 (5 bases). The CDR3 is made up of 16 amino acids. Germline values: CDR1 SGHAT, CDR2 FQNNGV. The CDR3 reads CARSLDYGTVRETKYF. The CDR3, as DNA: TGTGCCAGAAGCTTAGACTACGGTACAGTGCGAGAGACCAAGTACTTC.

This clone was recorded many times. The rearrangement uses TRBV19 and TRBJ1-5, with D maybe TRBD1 (5 bases). V was pared by 2 bases and J by 1 base, with 9 bases between. Per germline, CDR1 LNHDA and CDR2 SQIVND (reference sequence). This CDR3 contains 15 residues. CDR3 loop: CASSIQGQSNQPQHF. CDR3 bases: TGTGCCAGTAGTATACAGGGCCAAAGCAATCAGCCCCAGCATTTT. Supplemented by reference TRBV19 and TRBJ1-5, the full variable domain reads DGGITQSPKYLFRKEGQNVTLSCEQNLNHDAMYWYRQDPGQGLRLIYYSQIVNDFQKGDIAEGYSVSREKKESFPLTVTSAQKNPTAFYLCASSIQGQSNQPQHFGDGTRLSIL.

The table lists this clone with many counts. The chain is built from TRBV18 and TRBJ2-7, with 8 bases aligning to TRBD2. The CDR3 extends over 14 amino acids. The V and J ends lost 2 bases and 5 bases, in that order; junction bases with no gene match: 5. Germline V gene sequence: CDR1 KGHSH, CDR2 LQKENI. The CDR3 coding sequence is TGTGCCAGCTCACCAATCGCGGGGGGAGACGAGCAGTACTTC. Translated: CASSPIAGGDEQYF.

The gene calls are TRBV10-3 and TRBJ2-2; 8 bases agree with TRBD2. Germline V gene sequence: CDR1 ENHRY, CDR2 SYGVKD. V was clipped by 2 bases and J by 6 bases; unmatched bases: 17. The CDR3 has 19 residues. Here the CDR3 reads CAISEQPGLEGVVSGELFF. The CDR3 DNA reads TGTGCCATCAGTGAGCAGCCGGGACTAGAGGGAGTAGTATCCGGGGAGCTGTTTTTT.

A remark on this clone: Being one base from a much bigger clone, this may be a read error. Since the CDR3 does not end with the conserved phenylalanine or tryptophan, this likely comes from a read error. The DNA is left out, because the CDR3 cannot be placed on it with certainty; the CDR3 is given as TCRdb lists it. The rearrangement joins TRBV2 to TRBJ2-6; the tabulated D call, TRBD2, remains unverified against the DNA. Germline V CDR1 and CDR2: SNHLY, FYNNEI. The CDR3 numbers 10 amino acids, ends counted. The CDR3 is CASIRLAGDL.

This clone was seen a few times. The chain uses TRBV6-1 and TRBJ2-3; TRBD2 is a possible D gene (6 bases). Trimming took 4 bases from V and 0 from J, leaving 11 bases between them. Germline lookup yields CDR1 MNHNS and CDR2 SASEGT. The CDR3 contains 15 residues. The CDR3 spells CASSVVSGSTDTQYF. The CDR3 bases are TGTGCCAGCAGTGTGGTTAGCGGAAGCACAGATACGCAGTATTTT.

This clone was seen many times. This chain links TRBV24-1 with TRBJ1-5, with no clear D. CDR3 size: 12 residues. The germline V gene encodes CDR1 KGHDR and CDR2 SFDVKD. V lost 4 bases and J lost 9, with 9 bases in between. The CDR3 sequence is CATSDPGGPQHF. CDR3 bases: TGTGCCACCAGTGACCCAGGCGGGCCCCAGCATTTT.

About this clone itself: Lacking the conserved final phenylalanine or tryptophan, this CDR3 likely reflects a read error. The chain has TRBV4-1 and TRBJ2-7, with D perhaps matching TRBD1 (6 bases). This CDR3 is built from 16 residues. CDR1 is MGHRA, CDR2 YSYEKL, per germline. Trimming took off 0 bases at V and 3 bases at J, with 15 bases between the two ends. CDR3 protein: CASSQELGQRVYEQYS. In DNA form, the CDR3 reads TGCGCCAGCAGCCAAGAGCTGGGACAAAGGGTCTACGAGCAGTACTCC.

This clone has ten or more counts. The V call is TRBV10-2, the J call TRBJ1-5; D is unclear. V was clipped by 2 bases and J by 0 bases, with 11 bases between them. This CDR3 has 16 amino acids. Germline-derived CDR1 and CDR2 are WSHSY and SAAADI. The CDR3 here is CASSETRPGSNQPQHF. CDR3 bases: TGCGCCAGCAGTGAGACACGACCGGGTAGCAATCAGCCCCAGCATTTT.

At least ten counts were recorded for this clone. A much bigger clone sits one base away, suggesting this may be a read error. This chain joins TRBV20-1 and TRBJ2-7; weak D call: TRBD2 (6 bases). Germline-derived CDR1 and CDR2 are DFQATT and SNEGSKA (reference sequence). The CDR3 sequence is 14 residues long. CDR3 DNA sequence: TGCAGTGCTCTATCCTCGGGGGTGTCCTACGGGCAGTACTTC. Protein sequence: CSALSSGVSYGQYF.

This clone was seen at least ten times. The chain combines TRBV20-1 with TRBJ2-2; 7 bases map to TRBD2. Trimming took 0 bases from V and 3 from J; bases not matched to a gene: 4. The CDR3 contains 15 residues. CDR1 and CDR2 from the germline V gene are DFQATT and SNEGSKA (reference sequence). CDR3: CSAREAGRDTGELFF. In DNA, the CDR3 is TGCAGTGCTAGAGAGGCGGGGAGGGACACCGGGGAGCTGTTTTTT.

This clone was counted ten times or more. V gene TRBV7-9 combines with J gene TRBJ2-3; no clear D gene. The V end lost 1 base, the J end lost 4 bases, and 3 bases lay between the germline ends. The CDR3 totals 12 residues. Germline V lookup: CDR1 SEHNR, CDR2 FQNEAQ (reference sequence). The CDR3 loop is CASSLVSDTQYF. The CDR3 coding sequence is TGTGCCAGCAGCTTAGTATCAGATACGCAGTATTTT.

As for this clone: One end of the junction does not line up with germline, which may come from a read error. V and J are TRBV6-5 and TRBJ2-7, with TRBD1 matching over 9 bases. This CDR3 is 17 amino acids long. Germline V gene data show CDR1 as MNHEY and CDR2 as SVGAGI. The CDR3 sequence: CASRYVSRDRDSYEQYF. CDR3 coding DNA: TGCGCCAGCCGATACGTGTCCCGGGACAGGGACTCCTACGAGCAGTACTTC.

In its sample, this clone was seen a few times. The junction departs from the called germline gene at one end, perhaps through a read error. J is TRBJ2-7 and V is TRBV10-3; D is unresolved. Germline loops: CDR1 ENHRY, CDR2 SYGVKD. The CDR3 contains 14 residues. The DNA for the CDR3 is TGTGCCTTCAGTGAGTCAAGGTACCTGTACGAGCAGTACTTC. Protein: CAFSESRYLYEQYF.

As concerns this clone: At one of its ends the junction is not consistent with the germline gene, which may arise from a read error. V gene TRBV20-1 combines with J gene TRBJ1-2; TRBD1 is a possible D gene (5 bases). There are 15 residues in the CDR3. CDR1 DFQATT and CDR2 SNEGSKA come from the germline V gene (reference sequence). DNA of the CDR3: TGCAGTGCTAGAGATAAAGGCAGTGGGGACTATTGCTACACCTTC. Translation gives CSARDKGSGDYCYTF.

This clone showed up many times. This sequence joins TRBV6-1 and TRBJ1-1; D is uncertain. V was cut by 6 bases and J by 0 bases, with 5 bases left in between. The CDR3 is made up of 12 amino acids. Germline V gene lookup returns CDR1 MNHNS and CDR2 SASEGT. Here the CDR3 reads CASRQVNTEAFF. Here the CDR3 DNA reads TGTGCCAGCAGGCAGGTGAACACTGAAGCTTTCTTT.

This clone turned up a few times. It may be a read error: a sequence one base away is much more abundant. The chain employs TRBV5-6 and TRBJ2-7; D call uncertain. The CDR3 spans 14 residues. Germline lookup yields CDR1 SGHDT and CDR2 YYEEEE. Between the trimmed V and J ends, which lost 1 base and 0 bases, there was a span of 8 bases. DNA for the CDR3: TGTGCCAGCAGCTTGTGTGCCCACTCCTACGAGCAGTACTTC. Protein product: CASSLCAHSYEQYF.

This clone has a count of ten or more. The CDR3 DNA reads TGCAGTGCCGGGACAGGGGAAAGTTCACCCCTCCACTTT. Translation: CSAGTGESSPLHF. The chain joins TRBV20-1 to TRBJ1-6; 10 bases agree with TRBD1. V lost 6 bases to trimming and J lost 9 bases; unmatched junction nucleotides: 5. This CDR3 has 13 amino acids. CDR1 and CDR2 (germline): DFQATT, SNEGSKA (reference sequence).

This rearrangement joins TRBV19 to TRBJ1-5; no reliable D call. The CDR3 is 12 amino acids. Germline V gene data show CDR1 as LNHDA and CDR2 as SQIVND (reference sequence). Trimming left V 5 bases short and J 16 bases short, with 18 bases between. The CDR3 DNA follows: TGTGCCAGTAGTTCCCCGGCACAGCGCCAACATTTT. Its protein is CASSSPAQRQHF.

This clone was found many times. V and J are TRBV7-9 and TRBJ2-7; the D is unclear. The V end was cut by 5 bases, the J end by 5 bases, with 13 bases between. CDR3 length: 13 residues. Germline V lookup: CDR1 SEHNR, CDR2 FQNEAQ (reference sequence). The CDR3 protein is CASSHPTRHEQYF. The CDR3 DNA follows: TGTGCCAGCAGCCACCCGACCCGACACGAGCAGTACTTC.

A single count supports this clone. Germline is not matched at one junction end, which may reflect a read error. The chain has TRBV18 and TRBJ1-5; D unresolved. There are 15 residues in the CDR3. CDR1 and CDR2 from the germline V gene are KGHSH and LQKENI. CDR3 bases: TGTGCCTGCTCACCAAGTTCGGCTGGATTACTGCCCCAGCATTTT. Amino acid sequence: CACSPSSAGLLPQHF.

This clone was found many times. The J gene is TRBJ2-7, the V gene TRBV3-1, with D perhaps TRBD1 (5 bases). Germline CDR1 reads LGHDT; CDR2 reads YNNKEL (reference sequence). V was clipped by 0 bases and J by 4 bases, with 16 bases between them. The CDR3 extends over 16 amino acids. CDR3 coding DNA: TGTGCCAGCAGCCAAGACCCGGCGGAGACAGCATACGAGCAGTACTTC. As protein: CASSQDPAETAYEQYF.

This clone was observed many times. The V gene is TRBV7-8, the J gene TRBJ2-7; no firm D call. CDR3 length: 14 amino acids. The germline V gene has CDR1 SGHVS and CDR2 FQNEAQ. Trimming removed 3 bases from V and 2 bases from J, with 11 bases in between. The CDR3 DNA sequence: TGTGCCAGCAGCTTCACCGGGCCTACCTACGAGCAGTACTTC. Its translation is CASSFTGPTYEQYF.

The rearrangement links TRBV9 to TRBJ2-1; D remains unclear. CDR1 is SGDLS and CDR2 is YYNGEE in the germline V gene. V lost 4 bases to trimming and J lost 3 bases, with 14 bases between them. The CDR3 has 15 amino acids. The DNA of the CDR3 is TGTGCCAGCAGCTTTCTACCCAATATCTACAATGAGCAGTTCTTC. Residues: CASSFLPNIYNEQFF.

This clone was seen many times. This chain connects TRBV19 to TRBJ1-1; possibly TRBD1 for D (6 bases). The CDR3 loop spans 17 amino acids. CDR1 is LNHDA and CDR2 is SQIVND in the germline V gene (reference sequence). Trimming left V 3 bases short and J 5 bases short, with 22 bases between. The DNA of the CDR3 is TGTGCCAGTAGTATCTGGAACTCCGGGACATTAAAGACTGAAGCTTTCTTT. Residues: CASSIWNSGTLKTEAFF.

This clone was recorded at least ten times. The rearrangement links TRBV14 to TRBJ1-2; the match to TRBD1 covers 9 bases. Per germline, CDR1 SGHDN and CDR2 FVKESK. CDR3 length: 14 amino acids. J gave up 4 bases and V 4 bases, and 4 bases lay outside the gene matches. The CDR3 DNA reads as TGTGCCAGCAGCCGACGACAGGGGGGCTATGGCTACACCTTC. It specifies CASSRRQGGYGYTF. The variable domain in full, completed from reference TRBV14 and TRBJ1-2, reads EAGVTQFPSHSVIEKGQTVTLRCDPISGHDNLYWYRRVMGKEIKFLLHFVKESKQDESGMPNNRFLAERTGGTYSTLKVQPAELEDSGVYFCASSRRQGGYGYTFGSGTRLTVV.

This clone was recorded at least ten times. Other DNA sequences in the sample encode the same CDR3. The CDR3 region has the DNA TGCGCCAGCAGCTTAGCAGCCTATGGCTACACCTTC. Translated: CASSLAAYGYTF. This chain connects TRBV5-1 to TRBJ1-2; D is unresolved. Germline-derived CDR1 and CDR2 are SGHRS and YFSETQ. V shed 2 bases and J shed 4 bases, with 6 bases lying between them. The CDR3 runs 12 residues.